This T cell receptor beta chain was recorded in a study of cytomegalovirus exposure and HLA in healthy donors. Across the study: An early release of data contained about 85 million unique TCRs, which came from HLA-typed donors.

The CDR3 length is 14 residues. Germline CDR1 and CDR2: LNHDA and SQIVND (reference sequence). Trimming took 5 bases from V and 3 from J, leaving 14 bases between them. Details on this clone: No antigen is known for it.

The study, taken as a whole, reports: Common viral pathogens seemed to be connected with several of the most significant clusters, according to a later analysis. Listed as cytomegalovirus-associated were 150 or so TCR beta chains.

Both 60 Vbeta primers and 13 Jbeta primers went into the PCR. Clones were read by immunoSEQ multiplex PCR, and TCRdb kept only the in-frame ones, dropping some. The data contain over 100,000 clones, roughly 83% of them singletons. Specimen: PBMCs. The source is a man aged 40-50 years in good health and CMV-seronegative. This sequence joins TRBV19 and TRBJ2-7; the D gene is possibly TRBD1 (6 bases). The CDR3 protein is CASSATGYSYEQYF. CDR3 coding DNA: TGTGCCAGTAGTGCGACAGGCTACAGCTACGAGCAGTACTTC. Full variable domain (outside the CDR3, taken from reference TRBV19 and TRBJ2-7): DGGITQSPKYLFRKEGQNVTLSCEQNLNHDAMYWYRQDPGQGLRLIYYSQIVNDFQKGDIAEGYSVSREKKESFPLTVTSAQKNPTAFYLCASSATGYSYEQYFGPGTRLTVT.